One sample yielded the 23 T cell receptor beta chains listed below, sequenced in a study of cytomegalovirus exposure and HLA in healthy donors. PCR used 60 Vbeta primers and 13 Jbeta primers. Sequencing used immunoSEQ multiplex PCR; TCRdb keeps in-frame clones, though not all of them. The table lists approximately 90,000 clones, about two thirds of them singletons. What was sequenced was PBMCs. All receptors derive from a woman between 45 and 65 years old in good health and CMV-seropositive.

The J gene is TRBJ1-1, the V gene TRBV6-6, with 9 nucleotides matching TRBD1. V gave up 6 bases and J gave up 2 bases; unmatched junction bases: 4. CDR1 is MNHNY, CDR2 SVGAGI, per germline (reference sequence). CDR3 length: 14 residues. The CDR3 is CASSTGQGNTEAFF. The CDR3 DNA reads TGTGCCAGCAGCACGGGACAGGGAAACACTGAAGCTTTCTTT.

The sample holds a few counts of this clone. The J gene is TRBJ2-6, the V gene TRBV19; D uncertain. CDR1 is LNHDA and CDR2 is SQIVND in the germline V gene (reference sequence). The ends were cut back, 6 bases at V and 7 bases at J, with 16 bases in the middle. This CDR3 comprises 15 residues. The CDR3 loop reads CASSPFGVSANVLTF. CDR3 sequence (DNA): TGTGCCAGTAGCCCCTTCGGAGTATCCGCCAACGTCCTGACTTTC.

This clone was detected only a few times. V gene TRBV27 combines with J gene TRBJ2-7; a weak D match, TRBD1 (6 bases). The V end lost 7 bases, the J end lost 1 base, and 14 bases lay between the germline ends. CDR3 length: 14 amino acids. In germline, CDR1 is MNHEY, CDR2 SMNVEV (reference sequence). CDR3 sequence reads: CASKVGRGSYEQYF. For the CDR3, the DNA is TGTGCCAGCAAGGTGGGCAGGGGATCCTACGAGCAGTACTTC.

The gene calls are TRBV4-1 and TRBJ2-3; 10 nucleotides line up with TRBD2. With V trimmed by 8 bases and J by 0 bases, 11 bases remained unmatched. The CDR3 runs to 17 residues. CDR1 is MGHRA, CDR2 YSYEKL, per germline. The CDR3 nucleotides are TGCGCCAGCGGAATATCTGGACTAGCGGCTAGCACAGATACGCAGTATTTT. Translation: CASGISGLAASTDTQYF.

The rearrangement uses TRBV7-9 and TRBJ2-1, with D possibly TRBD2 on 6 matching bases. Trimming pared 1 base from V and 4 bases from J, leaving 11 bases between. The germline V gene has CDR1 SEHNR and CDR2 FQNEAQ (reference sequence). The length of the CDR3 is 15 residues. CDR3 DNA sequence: TGTGCCAGCAGCTTAGGCGGGGTCCCTTACAATGAGCAGTTCTTC. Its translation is CASSLGGVPYNEQFF.

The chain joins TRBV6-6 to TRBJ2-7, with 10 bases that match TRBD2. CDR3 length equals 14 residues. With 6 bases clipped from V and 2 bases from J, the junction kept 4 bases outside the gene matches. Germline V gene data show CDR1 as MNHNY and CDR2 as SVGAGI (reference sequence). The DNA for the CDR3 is TGTGCCAGCAGCCCGAGCGGGAGGGCCTACGAGCAGTACTTC. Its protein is CASSPSGRAYEQYF.

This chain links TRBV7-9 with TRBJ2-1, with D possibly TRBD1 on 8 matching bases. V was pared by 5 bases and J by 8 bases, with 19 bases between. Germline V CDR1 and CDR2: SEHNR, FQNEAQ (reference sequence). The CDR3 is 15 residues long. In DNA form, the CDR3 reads TGTGCCAGCAGCGCGGGGGCAGGGGGCGGGCATGAGCAGTTCTTC. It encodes CASSAGAGGGHEQFF.

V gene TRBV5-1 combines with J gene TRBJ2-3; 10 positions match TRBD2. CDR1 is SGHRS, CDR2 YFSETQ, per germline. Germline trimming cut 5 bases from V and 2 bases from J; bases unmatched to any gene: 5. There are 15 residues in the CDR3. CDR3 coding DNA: TGCGCCAGCAGACTCAGCGGGAGGGTCACAGATACGCAGTATTTT. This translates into CASRLSGRVTDTQYF.

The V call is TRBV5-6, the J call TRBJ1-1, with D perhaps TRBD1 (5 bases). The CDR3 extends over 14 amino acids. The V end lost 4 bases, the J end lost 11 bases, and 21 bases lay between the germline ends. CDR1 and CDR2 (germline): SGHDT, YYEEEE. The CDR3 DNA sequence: TGTGCCAGCAGCCCAACAGGTCACCCACGGGAGGCTTTCTTT. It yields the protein CASSPTGHPREAFF.

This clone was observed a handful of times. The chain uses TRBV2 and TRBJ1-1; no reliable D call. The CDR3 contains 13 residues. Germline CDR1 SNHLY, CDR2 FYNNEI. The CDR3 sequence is CTQQASGGSEAFF. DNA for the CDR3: TGTACGCAGCAGGCGAGCGGCGGCTCTGAAGCTTTCTTT.

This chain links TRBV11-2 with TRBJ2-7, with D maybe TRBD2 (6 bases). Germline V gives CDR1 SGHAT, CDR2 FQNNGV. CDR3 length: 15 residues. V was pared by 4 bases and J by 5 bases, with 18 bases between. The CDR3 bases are TGTGCCAGCAGCTGGGGTCCGGGACTGGGGGACGAGCAGTACTTC. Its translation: CASSWGPGLGDEQYF.

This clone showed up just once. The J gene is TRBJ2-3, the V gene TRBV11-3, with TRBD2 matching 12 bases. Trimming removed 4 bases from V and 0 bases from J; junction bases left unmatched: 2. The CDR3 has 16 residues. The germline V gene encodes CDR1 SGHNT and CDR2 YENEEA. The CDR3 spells CASSSGTSGSTDTQYF. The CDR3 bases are TGTGCCAGCAGCTCCGGGACTAGCGGGAGCACAGATACGCAGTATTTT.

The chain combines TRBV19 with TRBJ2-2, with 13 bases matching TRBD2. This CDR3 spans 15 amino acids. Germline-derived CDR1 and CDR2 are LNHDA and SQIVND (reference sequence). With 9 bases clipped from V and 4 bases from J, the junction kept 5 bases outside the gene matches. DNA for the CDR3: TGTGCCAGCTTCGGGACTAGCGGGATCACCGGGGAGCTGTTTTTT. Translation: CASFGTSGITGELFF.

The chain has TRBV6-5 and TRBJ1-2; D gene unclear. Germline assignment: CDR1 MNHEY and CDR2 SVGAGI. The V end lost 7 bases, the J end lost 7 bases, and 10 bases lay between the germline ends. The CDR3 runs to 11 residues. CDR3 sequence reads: CASTHRSGYTF. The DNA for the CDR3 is TGTGCCAGCACCCACCGGAGTGGCTACACCTTC.

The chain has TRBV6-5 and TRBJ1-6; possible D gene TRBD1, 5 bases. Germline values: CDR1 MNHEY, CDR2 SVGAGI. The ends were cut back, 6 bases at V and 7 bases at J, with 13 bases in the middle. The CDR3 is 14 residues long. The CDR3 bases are TGTGCCAGCAGATTAGGGGTGCCAAATTCACCCCTCCACTTT. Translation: CASRLGVPNSPLHF.

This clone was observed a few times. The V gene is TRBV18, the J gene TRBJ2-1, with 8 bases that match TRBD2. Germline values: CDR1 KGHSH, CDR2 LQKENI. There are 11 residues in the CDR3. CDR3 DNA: TGTGTCTGGGCGGGAGGTGAGGAGCAGTTCTTC. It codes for CVWAGGEEQFF.

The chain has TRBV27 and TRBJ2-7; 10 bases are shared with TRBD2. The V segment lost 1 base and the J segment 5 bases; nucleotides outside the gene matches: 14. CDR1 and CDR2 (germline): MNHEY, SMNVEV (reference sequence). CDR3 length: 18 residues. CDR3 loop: CASSLWPPSSGSLDEQYF. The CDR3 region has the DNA TGTGCCAGCAGTTTATGGCCCCCGTCTAGCGGGAGTCTGGACGAGCAGTACTTC.

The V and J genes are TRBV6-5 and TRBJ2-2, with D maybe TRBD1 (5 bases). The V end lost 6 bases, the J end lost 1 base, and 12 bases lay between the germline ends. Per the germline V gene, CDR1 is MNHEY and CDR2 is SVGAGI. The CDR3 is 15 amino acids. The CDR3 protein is CASRSQGLNTGELFF. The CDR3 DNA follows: TGTGCCAGCAGGAGCCAGGGATTGAACACCGGGGAGCTGTTTTTT.

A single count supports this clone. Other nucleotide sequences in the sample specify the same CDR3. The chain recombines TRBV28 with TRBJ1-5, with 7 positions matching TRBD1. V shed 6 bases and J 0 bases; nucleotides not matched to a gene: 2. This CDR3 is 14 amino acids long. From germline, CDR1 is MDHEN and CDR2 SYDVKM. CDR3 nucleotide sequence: TGTGCCAGCAGCCGACAGGGTAGCAATCAGCCCCAGCATTTT. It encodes CASSRQGSNQPQHF.

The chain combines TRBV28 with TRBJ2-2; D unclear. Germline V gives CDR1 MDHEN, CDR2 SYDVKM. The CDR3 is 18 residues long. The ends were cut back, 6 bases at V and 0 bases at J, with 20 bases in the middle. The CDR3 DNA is TGTGCCAGCAGCCCCCTTGCGGAACCTCTCGCGAACACCGGGGAGCTGTTTTTT. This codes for CASSPLAEPLANTGELFF.

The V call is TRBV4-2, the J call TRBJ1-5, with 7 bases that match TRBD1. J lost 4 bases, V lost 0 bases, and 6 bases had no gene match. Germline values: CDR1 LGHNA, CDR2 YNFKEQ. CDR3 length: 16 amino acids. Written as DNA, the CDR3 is TGTGCCAGCAGCCAAGATGGGACAGCTTTGAATCAGCCCCAGCATTTT. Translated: CASSQDGTALNQPQHF.

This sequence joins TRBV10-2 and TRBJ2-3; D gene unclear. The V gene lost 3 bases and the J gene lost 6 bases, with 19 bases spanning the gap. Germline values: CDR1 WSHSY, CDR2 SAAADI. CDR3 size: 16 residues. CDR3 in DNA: TGCGCCAGCAGTGACCCGTTCACCCCGAACTTGGATACGCAGTATTTT. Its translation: CASSDPFTPNLDTQYF.

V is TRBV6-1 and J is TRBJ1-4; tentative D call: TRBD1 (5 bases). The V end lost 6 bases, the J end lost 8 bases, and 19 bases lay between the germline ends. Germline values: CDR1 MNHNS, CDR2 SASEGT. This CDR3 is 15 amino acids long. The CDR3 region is CASSPIGGTGEKLFF. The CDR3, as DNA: TGTGCCAGCAGCCCGATTGGGGGGACTGGCGAAAAACTGTTTTTT.